This TCR beta chain was documented in a study of monozygotic twins with cystic fibrosis. General observations from the study: In 13 of 16 pairs, V gene usage was closest to the co-twin's.

Worth noting for this clone: Its antigen remains unidentified.

Some clones are missing from TCRdb's copy, which holds only in-frame ones; the method was immunoSEQ multiplex PCR. The sample carries approximately 10,000 clones, approximately 98% recorded once. The CDR3 totals 16 residues. Unmatched junction bases numbered 10, after V lost 2 bases and J lost 7 bases. Germline CDR1 is LNHDA and CDR2 is SQIVND (reference sequence). Source material: blood. This clonotype was obtained from a girl aged 2 to 10 with cystic fibrosis. This sequence joins TRBV19 and TRBJ2-1; the match to TRBD1 covers 8 bases. Here the CDR3 reads CASSINQGAGGNEQFF. For the CDR3, the DNA is TGTGCCAGTAGTATAAATCAGGGGGCAGGAGGGAATGAGCAGTTCTTC. Full variable domain (outside the CDR3, taken from reference TRBV19 and TRBJ2-1): DGGITQSPKYLFRKEGQNVTLSCEQNLNHDAMYWYRQDPGQGLRLIYYSQIVNDFQKGDIAEGYSVSREKKESFPLTVTSAQKNPTAFYLCASSINQGAGGNEQFFGPGTRLTVL.